These T cell receptor beta chains were read from a single sample in a study of neurological immune-mediated disorders. TCRdb reprocessed the 5' RACE reads with MiXCR, giving one entry per CDR3 protein. The sample has approximately 84,000 distinct CDR3 sequences, 3.5% to 4.5% seen once. Source material: PBMCs. The receptors were gathered from a woman in her sixties with multiple sclerosis. CDR3s include the opening cysteine and the closing phenylalanine or tryptophan. A D gene is named only where the DNA matches it firmly. Rows give clone size only sometimes, using once, few, many, or a class for an expanded clone.

j_gene	abundance	v_gene	d_gene	CDR3aa	CDR3nt
TRBJ2-3	medium-sized	TRBV5-1	-	CASSFRASTDTQYF	TGCGCCAGCAGTTTCAGGGCGAGCACAGATACGCAGTATTTT
TRBJ1-2	many	TRBV3-1	-	CASSQDMNYGYTF	TGTGCCAGCAGCCAAGACATGAACTATGGCTACACCTTC
TRBJ1-5	many	TRBV20-1	-	CSAGGMDGNQPQHF	TGCAGTGCTGGGGGGATGGACGGCAATCAGCCCCAGCATTTT
TRBJ2-5	many	TRBV5-1	TRBD1	CASSLGAGQGARETQYF	TGCGCCAGCAGCTTGGGCGCGGGACAGGGGGCTCGGGAGACCCAGTACTTC
TRBJ1-3	many	TRBV12-3/TRBV12-4	-	CASSLDGQRRNTIYF	TGTGCCAGCAGTTTAGACGGGCAGAGAAGAAACACCATATATTTT
TRBJ2-7	many	TRBV5-1	-	CASSLGVGPYEQYF	TGCGCCAGCAGCTTGGGGGTTGGACCCTACGAGCAGTACTTC
TRBJ2-2	many	TRBV12-3/TRBV12-4	TRBD1	CASSRKTGPNTGELFF	TGTGCCAGCAGCCGGAAGACAGGGCCAAACACCGGGGAGCTGTTTTTT
TRBJ2-3	many	TRBV20-1	-	CSARSGADTQYF	TGCAGTGCTAGATCGGGCGCAGATACGCAGTATTTT
TRBJ1-6	-	TRBV2	-	CASRGDGGENSPLHF	TGTGCCAGCAGGGGGGACGGGGGAGAGAATTCACCCCTCCACTTT
TRBJ2-1	few	TRBV18	TRBD2	CASSPPGTSGGAAQFF	TGTGCCAGCTCACCTCCCGGGACTAGCGGGGGGGCCGCGCAGTTCTTC
TRBJ1-1	many	TRBV12-3/TRBV12-4	TRBD1	CASSPVPGQKNTEAFF	TGTGCCAGCAGTCCAGTACCGGGACAGAAAAACACTGAAGCTTTCTTT
TRBJ1-1	many	TRBV29-1	-	CSGNRVNTEAFF	TGCAGCGGGAACAGGGTGAACACTGAAGCTTTCTTT
TRBJ1-2	many	TRBV29-1	-	CSVEERRYGYTF	TGCAGCGTTGAAGAGAGAAGGTATGGCTACACCTTC
TRBJ1-1	many	TRBV3-1	-	CASSQERGIEAFF	TGTGCCAGCAGCCAAGAAAGGGGAATTGAAGCTTTCTTT
TRBJ2-3	-	TRBV11-2	-	CASSLTSTTQYF	TGTGCCAGCAGCTTAACTTCCACAACGCAGTATTTT
TRBJ1-1	many	TRBV12-3/TRBV12-4	-	CASSFHDRISEAFF	TGTGCCAGCAGTTTTCACGACAGGATCTCTGAAGCTTTCTTT
TRBJ1-6	many	TRBV7-2	-	CASSLAAPLENSPLHF	TGTGCCAGCAGCTTAGCGGCCCCCCTAGAGAATTCACCCCTCCACTTT
TRBJ1-4	many	TRBV7-9	TRBD1	CASSPRTGGEKLFF	TGTGCCAGCAGCCCGAGGACAGGGGGGGAAAAACTGTTTTTT
TRBJ1-1	many	TRBV7-2	-	CASSVQGRNTEAFF	TGTGCCAGCAGCGTCCAGGGAAGAAACACTGAAGCTTTCTTT
TRBJ2-7	many	TRBV7-9	TRBD1	CASSSQGTSYEQYF	TGTGCCAGCAGCTCACAGGGGACCTCCTACGAGCAGTACTTC
TRBJ2-3	many	TRBV12-3/TRBV12-4	TRBD2	CASSSAGGSSTDTQYF	TGTGCCAGCAGCTCGGCGGGGGGGTCAAGCACAGATACGCAGTATTTT
TRBJ2-7	many	TRBV12-3/TRBV12-4	TRBD2	CASSLKGSGAVDEQYF	TGTGCCAGCAGTTTAAAAGGTAGCGGGGCGGTCGACGAGCAGTACTTC
TRBJ2-5	many	TRBV5-1	-	CASSFGGKYQETQYF	TGCGCCAGCAGCTTTGGCGGAAAGTACCAAGAGACCCAGTACTTC
TRBJ2-7	many	TRBV12-3/TRBV12-4	-	CASSPGRPYEQYF	TGTGCCAGCAGCCCGGGAAGACCCTACGAGCAGTACTTC